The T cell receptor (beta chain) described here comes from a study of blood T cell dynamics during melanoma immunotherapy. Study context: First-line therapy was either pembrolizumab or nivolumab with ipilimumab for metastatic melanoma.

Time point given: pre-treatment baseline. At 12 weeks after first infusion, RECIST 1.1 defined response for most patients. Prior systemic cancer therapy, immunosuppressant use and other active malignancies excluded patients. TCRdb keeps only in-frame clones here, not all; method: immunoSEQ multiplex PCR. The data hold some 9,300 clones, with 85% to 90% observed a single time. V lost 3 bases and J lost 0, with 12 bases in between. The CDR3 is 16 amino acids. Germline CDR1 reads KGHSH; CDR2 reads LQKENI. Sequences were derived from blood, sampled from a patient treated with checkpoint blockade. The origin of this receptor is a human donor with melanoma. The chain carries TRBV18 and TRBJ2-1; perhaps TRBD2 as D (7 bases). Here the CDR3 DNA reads TGTGCCAGCTCACCGGGGGGGGCAGCCTCCTACAATGAGCAGTTCTTC. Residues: CASSPGGAASYNEQFF.